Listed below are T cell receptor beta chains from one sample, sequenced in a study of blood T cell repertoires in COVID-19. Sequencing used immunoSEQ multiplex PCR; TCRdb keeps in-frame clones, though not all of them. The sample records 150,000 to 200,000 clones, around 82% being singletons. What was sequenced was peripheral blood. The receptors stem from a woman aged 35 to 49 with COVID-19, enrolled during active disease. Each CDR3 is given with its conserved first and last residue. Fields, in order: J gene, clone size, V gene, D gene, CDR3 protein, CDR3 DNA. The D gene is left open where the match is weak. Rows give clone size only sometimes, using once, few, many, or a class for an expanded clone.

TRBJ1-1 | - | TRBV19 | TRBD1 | CASSTGGHSRNTEAFF | TGTGCCAGTAGTACAGGGGGACACTCACGGAACACTGAAGCTTTCTTT
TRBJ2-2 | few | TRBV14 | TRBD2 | CASSTLAGGFSGELFF | TGTGCCAGCAGCACTCTAGCGGGAGGGTTCTCCGGGGAGCTGTTTTTT
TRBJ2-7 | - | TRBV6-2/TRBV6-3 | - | CASSFAYEQYF | TGTGCCAGCAGTTTCGCCTACGAGCAGTACTTC
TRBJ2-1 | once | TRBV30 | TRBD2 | CAWSDLAGIGNEQFF | TGTGCCTGGAGTGATCTAGCGGGAATCGGGAATGAGCAGTTCTTC
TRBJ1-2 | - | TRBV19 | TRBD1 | CASSMGQIYGYTF | TGTGCCAGTAGTATGGGACAGATCTATGGCTACACCTTC
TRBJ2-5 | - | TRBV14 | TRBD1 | CASRPRDSRETQYF | TGTGCCAGCCGTCCTCGGGACAGTCGGGAGACCCAGTACTTC
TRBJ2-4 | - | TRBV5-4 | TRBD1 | CASSLRDRARNIQYF | TGTGCCAGCAGCTTGCGGGACAGGGCCAGAAACATTCAGTACTTC
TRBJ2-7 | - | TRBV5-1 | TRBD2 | CASSRRGGSAGGTSYEQYF | TGCGCCAGCAGCCGGAGGGGCGGGAGTGCGGGTGGGACCTCCTACGAGCAGTACTTC
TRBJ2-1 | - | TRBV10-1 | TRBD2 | CASSGLSGRGNPNEQFF | TGCGCCAGCAGTGGGTTAAGCGGGAGAGGTAATCCGAATGAGCAGTTCTTC
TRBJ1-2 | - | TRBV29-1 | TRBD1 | CSVDGGQVFGYTF | TGCAGCGTTGACGGGGGACAGGTGTTTGGCTACACCTTC
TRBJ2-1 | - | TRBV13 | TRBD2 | CASRPRASGRGNEQFF | TGTGCCAGCAGGCCTAGGGCTAGCGGGAGAGGCAATGAGCAGTTCTTC
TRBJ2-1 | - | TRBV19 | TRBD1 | CASSRWTGTYNEQFF | TGTGCCAGTAGTAGATGGACAGGGACATACAATGAGCAGTTCTTC
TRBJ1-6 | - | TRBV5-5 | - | CASSLGVVTESSPLHF | TGTGCCAGCAGCTTGGGGGTAGTGACAGAGAGTTCACCCCTCCACTTT
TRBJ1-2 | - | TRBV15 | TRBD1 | CATSPRTGDVGGYTF | TGTGCCACCAGCCCCCGGACAGGGGACGTTGGGGGCTACACCTTC
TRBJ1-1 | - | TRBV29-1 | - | CSVEFVYTEAFF | TGCAGCGTTGAATTCGTGTACACTGAAGCTTTCTTT
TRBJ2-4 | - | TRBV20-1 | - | CSASLVLNIQYF | TGCAGTGCAAGTCTCGTTTTGAACATTCAGTACTTC